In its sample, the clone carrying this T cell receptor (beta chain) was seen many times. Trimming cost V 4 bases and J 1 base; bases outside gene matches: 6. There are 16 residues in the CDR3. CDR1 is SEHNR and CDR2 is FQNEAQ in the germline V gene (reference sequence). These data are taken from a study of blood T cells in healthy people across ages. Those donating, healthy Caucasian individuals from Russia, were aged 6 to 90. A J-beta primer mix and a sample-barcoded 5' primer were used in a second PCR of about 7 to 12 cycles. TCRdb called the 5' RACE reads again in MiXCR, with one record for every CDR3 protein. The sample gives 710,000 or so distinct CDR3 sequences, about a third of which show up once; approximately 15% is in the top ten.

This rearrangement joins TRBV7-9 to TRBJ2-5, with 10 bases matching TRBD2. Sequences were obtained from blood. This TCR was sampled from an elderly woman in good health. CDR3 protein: CASSSIAGGTQETQYF. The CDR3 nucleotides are TGTGCCAGCAGCTCGATAGCGGGGGGCACCCAAGAGACCCAGTACTTC.